This entry describes one TCR beta chain. The antigen remains undetermined. The germline V and J ends were trimmed by 4 bases and 7 bases, with 11 bases remaining between them. This CDR3 has 13 residues. Germline V gene data show CDR1 as MNHEY and CDR2 as SVGEGT. TCRdb re-called the reads with MiXCR, one entry per CDR3 protein. The data hold 150,000 to 200,000 distinct CDR3 sequences, with 28% observed a single time. This entry comes from a study of T cell repertoires in cytomegalovirus infection. Across the study: The public TCR beta signatures pointed to both CMV infection and matching HLA type.

Study-wide points: HLA-C-restricted CMV-specific TCR beta clonotypes prevailed in the ex vivo response. People with CMV and the relevant HLA were identified by cumulative public TCR beta family frequency.

The receptor's source is a human donor in good health (CMV status not recorded). Some clones in this sample may be carry-over from other donors' samples. Sequencing used PBMCs. The genes are TRBV6-2 or TRBV6-3 and TRBJ2-1, with D possibly matching TRBD2 (5 bases). The CDR3 spells CASSFGVHNEQFF. The CDR3 nucleotides read TGTGCCAGCAGTTTCGGGGTCCATAATGAGCAGTTCTTC.